This T cell receptor beta chain came from a study of graft-versus-host responses after intestinal transplantation. Turning to the study itself: Every recipient had anti-thymocyte globulin induction and three to four years of tacrolimus plus steroids.

Concerning this clone: Its antigen is unknown.

Assay: immunoSEQ multiplex PCR; the TCRdb copy retains only in-frame clones and omits some. The sample shows 85,000 to 100,000 clones, around 88% of them seen only once. The CDR3 is 16 amino acids. Germline-derived CDR1 and CDR2 are MNHNY and SVGAGI (reference sequence). Trimming took 2 bases from V and 1 from J, leaving 14 bases between them. Study results and limitations: Some GvH clones were seen earlier in gut or blood, suggesting intestinal origin. Those patients showing graft-donor T cell macrochimerism displayed high graft-versus-host to host-versus-graft clonal ratios in allografts. Early after transplant, HvG clones declined as circulating GvH clones peaked.

The clonotype originates from a human patient who received an intestinal transplant, so some T cells may come from the graft donor. This material consisted of PBMCs, taken 255 days after intestinal transplant. The chain joins TRBV6-6 to TRBJ1-1, with D perhaps matching TRBD1 (5 bases). The CDR3 DNA is TGTGCCAGCAGTTACGCCCCACAGGTCGGGAACACTGAAGCTTTCTTT. It encodes CASSYAPQVGNTEAFF.